The 6 T cell receptor beta chains in this list originate from one sample, sequenced in a study of blood T cell repertoires in COVID-19. Clones were read by immunoSEQ multiplex PCR, and TCRdb kept only the in-frame ones, dropping some. The sample includes about 190,000 clones, about four fifths of them seen just once. Sequencing was carried out using peripheral blood. The receptors were sampled from a man in his sixties with acute or convalescent COVID-19.

This clone turned up a few times. This chain joins TRBV3-1 (or the pseudogene TRBV3-2) and TRBJ2-7, with TRBD1 identical over 11 bases. V was pared by 5 bases and J by 3 bases, with 6 bases of the junction left unmatched. Germline lookup yields CDR1 LGHDT and CDR2 YNNKEL (reference sequence). The CDR3 covers 15 residues. The DNA for the CDR3 is TGTGCCAGCAGCTCCTGGACAGGGGGCGACTACGAGCAGTACTTC. This translates into CASSSWTGGDYEQYF.

The chain recombines TRBV29-1 with TRBJ2-7; D possibly corresponds to TRBD2 (6 bases). This CDR3 has 14 amino acids. The V gene lost 4 bases and the J gene lost 3 bases, with 16 bases spanning the gap. The germline CDR1 and CDR2 sequences are SQVTM and ANQGSEA. This chain's CDR3 is CSVGVGGNRYEQYF. The CDR3 DNA is TGCAGCGTTGGGGTCGGCGGGAATCGCTACGAGCAGTACTTC.

This clone was recorded once. The CDR3 loop is CASSARQMNTEAFF. CDR3 bases: TGTGCCAGCAGCGCGAGACAGATGAACACTGAAGCTTTCTTT. The gene calls are TRBV25-1 and TRBJ1-1, with D possibly being TRBD1 (5 bases). Germline loops: CDR1 MGHDK, CDR2 SYGVNS. CDR3 size: 14 residues. V lost 6 bases and J lost 0, with 11 bases in between.

The chain couples TRBV18 to TRBJ1-3, with 9 bases aligning to TRBD1. The trim removed 4 bases at V and 8 bases at J, leaving 6 bases unmatched. Germline V lookup: CDR1 KGHSH, CDR2 LQKENI. The CDR3 sequence is 14 residues long. The CDR3: CASSRTGQGHTIYF. The CDR3, as DNA: TGTGCCAGCTCACGAACGGGACAGGGACACACCATATATTTT. The full variable domain, its missing parts supplied by reference TRBV18 and TRBJ1-3, is NAGVMQNPRHLVRRRGQEARLRCSPMKGHSHVYWYRQLPEEGLKFMVYLQKENIIDESGMPKERFSAEFPKEGPSILRIQQVVRGDSAAYFCASSRTGQGHTIYFGEGSWLTVV.

This clone appeared a single time. The chain links TRBV10-1 to TRBJ1-2, with D unresolved. Germline loops: CDR1 WNHNN, CDR2 SYGVQD (reference sequence). The CDR3 loop spans 13 amino acids. Trimming pared 3 bases from V and 6 bases from J, leaving 11 bases between. In nucleotides, the CDR3 is TGCGCCAGCAGTGAAAGAGGGTTCCATGGCTACACCTTC. As protein: CASSERGFHGYTF.

This chain uses TRBV4-2 with TRBJ2-4, with a tentative D call TRBD2 (6 bases). Trimming removed 5 bases from V and 0 bases from J, with 14 bases in between. Germline-derived CDR1 and CDR2 are LGHNA and YNFKEQ. This CDR3 contains 16 residues. The CDR3 loop is CASSWEVSGAKNIQYF. The DNA of the CDR3 is TGTGCCAGCAGCTGGGAGGTGTCCGGAGCCAAAAACATTCAGTACTTC.